This T cell receptor (beta chain) was documented in a study of shared clonotypes between healthy human individuals. The CDR3 sequence is 13 residues long. Germline CDR1 is SGHTS and CDR2 is YDEGEE. V lost 5 bases and J 6 bases, leaving 12 bases between the germline ends. This table comes from immunoSEQ multiplex PCR, and its TCRdb copy is limited to in-frame clones, with some not included. The repertoire holds around 750,000 clones, with about 74% as singletons. A word on this clone: Its antigen is unidentified.

Study-wide points: The rarefaction results pointed to incomplete sorted-subset sequencing despite large depth.

The sequencing sample was made of memory CD4+ T cells sorted from blood. Subset: CD45RA-negative fraction. The sequence was collected from a woman aged 25 to 39 in good health. The chain is built from TRBV5-8 and TRBJ2-1, with D unresolved. The CDR3 DNA sequence: TGTGCCAGCAGATCCCAATCCGGCAATGAGCAGTTCTTC. Translating it yields CASRSQSGNEQFF.